The sequence of this T cell receptor beta chain was determined in a study of shared clonotypes between healthy human individuals. Study-level information: Aged between 18 and 49, the donors were two women and a few men.

Roughly 30,000 T cell genomes (about 0.3 ug DNA) went into each PBMC replicate. As processed by the authors: Filtering differed, since immunoSEQ gave only junction sequences and no quality scores. Sequencing used immunoSEQ multiplex PCR; TCRdb keeps in-frame clones, though not all of them. The D gene and trimming were derived from the DNA, and the V and J assignments and clone size from that table. The sample has 450,000 to 500,000 clones, over 75% seen once; the top ten hold more than 9.5%. Germline CDR1 is KGHSH and CDR2 is LQKENI. V lost 6 bases and J 5 bases, leaving 11 bases between the germline ends. This CDR3 is 13 amino acids long.

The sequence derives from a woman between 35 and 50 years old in good health. Some clones in this sample may be carry-over from other donors' samples. Material: PBMCs. The chain links TRBV18 to TRBJ2-4; no clear D. The CDR3 loop is CASSSEIQNIQYF. Here the CDR3 DNA reads TGTGCCAGCTCGAGTGAGATCCAAAACATTCAGTACTTC. Based on the CDR3 plus reference TRBV18 and TRBJ2-4, the full variable domain is NAGVMQNPRHLVRRRGQEARLRCSPMKGHSHVYWYRQLPEEGLKFMVYLQKENIIDESGMPKERFSAEFPKEGPSILRIQQVVRGDSAAYFCASSSEIQNIQYFGAGTRLSVL.